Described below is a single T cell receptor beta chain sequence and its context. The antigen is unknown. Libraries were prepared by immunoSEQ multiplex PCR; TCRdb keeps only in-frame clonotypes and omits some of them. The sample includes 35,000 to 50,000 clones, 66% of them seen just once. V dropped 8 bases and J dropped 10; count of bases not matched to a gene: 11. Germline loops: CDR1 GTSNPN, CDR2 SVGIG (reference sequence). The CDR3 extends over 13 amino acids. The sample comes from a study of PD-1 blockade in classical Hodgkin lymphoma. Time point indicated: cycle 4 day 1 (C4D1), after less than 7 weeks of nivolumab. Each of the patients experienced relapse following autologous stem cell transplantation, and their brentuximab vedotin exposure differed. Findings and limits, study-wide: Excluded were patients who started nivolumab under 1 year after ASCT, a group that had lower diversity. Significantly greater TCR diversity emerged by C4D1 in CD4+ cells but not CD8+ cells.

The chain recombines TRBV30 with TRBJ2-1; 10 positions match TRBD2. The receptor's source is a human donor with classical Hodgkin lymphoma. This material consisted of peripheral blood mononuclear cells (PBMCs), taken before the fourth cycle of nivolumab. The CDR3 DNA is TGTGCCGGCCGGACTAGCGGCTTTCGAGAGCAGTTCTTC. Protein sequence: CAGRTSGFREQFF.